Sequencing of this TCR beta chain was carried out in a study of T cell changes during pregnancy in multiple sclerosis. The CDR3 is made up of 15 amino acids. Germline V lookup: CDR1 SGHTA, CDR2 FQGNSA. V was trimmed by 5 bases and J by 0 bases, leaving 14 bases between them. Sequencing used immunoSEQ multiplex PCR; TCRdb keeps in-frame clones, though not all of them. The sample consists of some 31,000 clones, 91% of them appearing once. The receptor comes from a female donor in good health, enrolled as a control in a pregnancy study. The chain recombines TRBV7-2 with TRBJ2-7, with D hard to call. The material was CD8+ T cells from peripheral blood mononuclear cells, obtained in the second trimester of pregnancy. CDR3 loop: CASSPSVGGSYEQYF. CDR3 DNA sequence: TGTGCCAGCAGCCCGAGCGTGGGTGGCTCCTACGAGCAGTACTTC.